The T cell receptor beta chain under discussion was sequenced for a study of early T cells in non-severe SARS-CoV-2 infection. Of note for this clonotype: A junction end diverges from the germline sequence, so it may reflect a read error.

The protocol attached unique molecular identifiers to individual cDNA molecules. TCRdb independently ran MiXCR on the 5' RACE reads; one entry per CDR3 protein. The profile covers more than 65,000 distinct CDR3 sequences, with roughly an eighth appearing a single time and 1.4% taken by the ten largest. CDR1 is DFQATT, CDR2 SNEGSKA, per germline (reference sequence). This CDR3 has 16 amino acids. Sequencing was done on a sample of whole blood. This clonotype originated in an adult who was a healthcare worker with PCR-confirmed SARS-CoV-2 infection or an uninfected control (not recorded which). The chain links TRBV20-1 to TRBJ1-3, with unresolved D. The CDR3: CSARDLDPGSGNTTYF. The CDR3 nucleotides are TGCAGTGCTAGAGATCTGGACCCTGGCTCTGGAAACACCACATATTTT.